The subject of this entry is one T cell receptor (beta chain). Its antigen is unknown. All donors qualified as healthy HIV-negative adults and had experienced no recent acute infections or vaccinations. Samples left unsorted employed about 100 million PBMCs for genomic DNA. CDR3 length: 15 amino acids. Germline CDR1 is SGHRS and CDR2 is YFSETQ. J lost 3 bases, V lost 4 bases, and 8 bases had no gene match. This record belongs to a study of shared clonotypes between healthy human individuals. Unsorted PBMC replicate PCRs drew on roughly 300 ng DNA, representing approximately 31,000 T cell genomes. Sequencing was performed with immunoSEQ multiplex PCR; in TCRdb, only in-frame clones are kept and a portion is missing. The data show roughly 500,000 clones, about 82% seen once. Study results and caveats: It was the few donors that limited the genetic and exposure-history diversity represented.

What was sequenced was PBMCs. This chain uses TRBV5-1 with TRBJ2-7, with TRBD1 identical over 9 bases. The TCR sequence derives from a woman in her thirties or forties in good health. Some clones in this sample may be carry-over from other donors' samples. The CDR3 coding sequence is TGCGCCAGCAGCACGGGACAGGGAGGCAACTACGAGCAGTACTTC. It is translated as CASSTGQGGNYEQYF.